What follows are 22 T cell receptor beta chains derived from one specimen sequenced in a study of blood T cells in healthy people across ages. It was with a sample-barcoded 5' primer and a J-beta primer mix that a second PCR of about 7 to 12 cycles was run. TCRdb reprocessed the 5' RACE reads via MiXCR and lists one record per CDR3 protein. The sample records approximately 1.5 million distinct CDR3 sequences, about 42% being singletons. Sample: blood. These receptors were obtained from a woman aged 18 to 35 in good health.

The CDR3 coding sequence is TGCGCCAGCAGCTTGTTGGTGGCAGCGAGTGGCTACACCTTC. Translated, it gives CASSLLVAASGYTF. V and J are TRBV5-1 and TRBJ1-2; no firm D call. This CDR3 has 14 amino acids. The germline V and J ends were trimmed by 1 base and 7 bases, with 14 bases remaining between them. Germline V gene sequence: CDR1 SGHRS, CDR2 YFSETQ. The full variable domain, with the rest looked up from reference TRBV5-1 and TRBJ1-2, is KAGVTQTPRYLIKTRGQQVTLSCSPISGHRSVSWYQQTPGQGLQFLFEYFSETQRNKGNFPGRFSGRQFSNSRSEMNVSTLELGDSALYLCASSLLVAASGYTFGSGTRLTVV.

In its sample, this clonotype was seen a few times. J is TRBJ2-7 and V is TRBV12-3 or TRBV12-4; 8 bases are shared with TRBD1. The CDR3 sequence is 16 residues long. Trimming cost V 7 bases and J 1 base; bases outside gene matches: 12. The CDR3 coding sequence is TGTGCCAGCACTGCCCTCACAGGGGGTTCGTCCTACGAGCAGTACTTC. Protein product: CASTALTGGSSYEQYF.

Regarding this clonotype: This may be a read error: a much more frequent sequence differs by one nucleotide. The chain has TRBV11-2 and TRBJ1-1; D is undetermined. Looked up from germline, CDR1 is SGHAT and CDR2 is FQNNGV. The length of the CDR3 is 11 residues. Written as DNA, the CDR3 is TGTACCAGCAGCCCGGGAACTGAAGCTTTCTTT. Protein product: CTSSPGTEAFF.

This clonotype was detected a few times. The chain combines TRBV6-6 with TRBJ2-5; 8 bases are a match to TRBD2. V lost 0 bases, J lost 5 bases, and 8 bases stayed unmatched. In germline, CDR1 is MNHNY, CDR2 SVGAGI (reference sequence). There are 16 residues in the CDR3. CDR3: CASSYSTHRGGETQYF. CDR3 DNA sequence: TGTGCCAGCAGTTACTCGACTCATCGGGGGGGGGAGACCCAGTACTTC.

This clonotype turned up a few times. The genes are TRBV5-1 and TRBJ2-3; 10 nucleotides align to TRBD2. The CDR3 extends over 16 amino acids. The J segment lost 2 bases and the V segment lost 3 bases, leaving 6 bases of the junction unmatched. The V gene's germline CDR1 is SGHRS and CDR2 YFSETQ. The CDR3, as DNA: TGCGCCAGCAGCTCTGGACTAGCGGATAACACAGATACGCAGTATTTT. Its protein is CASSSGLADNTDTQYF.

The rearrangement uses TRBV6-5 and TRBJ1-4; TRBD1 might be the D (6 bases). This CDR3 contains 14 residues. Germline CDR1 reads MNHEY; CDR2 reads SVGAGI. With 5 bases removed from V and 7 bases from J, the gap between germline ends came to 14 bases. The CDR3 loop is CASSPEQGGEKLFF. CDR3 DNA: TGTGCCAGCAGTCCCGAACAGGGTGGTGAAAAACTGTTTTTT.

The V and J genes are TRBV6-5 and TRBJ2-4; 7 bases match TRBD2. Germline V gene sequence: CDR1 MNHEY, CDR2 SVGAGI. This CDR3 comprises 19 residues. The V segment lost 1 base and the J segment 1 base; nucleotides outside the gene matches: 13. The CDR3 is CASSYYTSATLTAKNIQYF. CDR3 in DNA: TGTGCCAGCAGTTACTACACTAGCGCGACCCTTACGGCCAAAAACATTCAGTACTTC.

This clonotype was counted between two and nine times. Mismatch with germline at one junction end may stem from a read error. The chain recombines TRBV27 with TRBJ2-5; no definite D call. Germline CDR1 and CDR2: MNHEY and SMNVEV (reference sequence). CDR3 length equals 13 residues. The DNA of the CDR3 is TGCGCCAGCAGTTTATGGAACCAAGAGACCCAGTACTTC. Its protein is CASSLWNQETQYF.

The chain combines TRBV6-6 with TRBJ2-7, with a possible D match to TRBD1 (5 bases). Per germline, CDR1 MNHNY and CDR2 SVGAGI (reference sequence). The length of the CDR3 is 16 residues. V was cut by 10 bases and J by 0 bases, with 22 bases left in between. CDR3 DNA: TGTGCCACCTCGACGGGCCAGGGTAGGAGCTCCTACGAGCAGTACTTC. Its translation: CATSTGQGRSSYEQYF.

This rearrangement joins TRBV9 to TRBJ2-5; 11 nucleotides line up with TRBD2. The V and J ends lost 2 bases and 11 bases, in that order; junction bases with no gene match: 17. Germline lookup yields CDR1 SGDLS and CDR2 YYNGEE. CDR3 length: 17 amino acids. In nucleotides, the CDR3 is TGTGCCAGCAGCGTTAGCTCCCCGGCTAGCGGGAGGAATGAGCAGTACTTC. As protein: CASSVSSPASGRNEQYF.

The genes are TRBV6-2 or TRBV6-3 and TRBJ2-1; D may be TRBD1 (5 bases). The CDR3 covers 10 residues. CDR1 is MNHEY, CDR2 SVGEGT, per germline. Trimming stripped 6 bases from V and 11 bases from J, with 8 bases between. CDR3 nucleotides: TGTGCCAGCAGCGACAGTAAGCAGTTCTTC. It specifies CASSDSKQFF.

The rearrangement uses TRBV5-1 and TRBJ2-4, with 8 positions matching TRBD1. The J call may not be correct, given that the DNA end is closer to TRBJ2-7. CDR1 is SGHRS and CDR2 is YFSETQ in the germline V gene. There are 12 residues in the CDR3. DNA for the CDR3: TGCGCCAGCAGCGCGGGACAGGACGAGCAGTACTTC. This gives the protein CASSAGQDEQYF.

Only a few counts were recorded for this clonotype. The chain is built from TRBV4-3 and TRBJ2-3; a possible D gene is TRBD2 (6 bases). The V and J ends lost 0 bases and 3 bases respectively, with 16 bases between them. Germline V CDR1 and CDR2: LGHNA, YSLEER. The CDR3 sequence is 17 residues long. The DNA for the CDR3 is TGCGCCAGCAGCCAAGATGTCGGGGGTAGTTTTACAGATACGCAGTATTTT. This translates into CASSQDVGGSFTDTQYF.

This clonotype was picked up a small number of times. The V gene is TRBV6-5, the J gene TRBJ1-1; D not resolved. This CDR3 has 13 amino acids. Germline V gene lookup returns CDR1 MNHEY and CDR2 SVGAGI. V was trimmed by 6 bases and J by 1 base, leaving 9 bases between them. This chain's CDR3 is CASRPGWNTEAFF. CDR3 in DNA: TGTGCCAGCAGACCGGGTTGGAACACTGAAGCTTTCTTT.

The chain has TRBV5-6 and TRBJ2-1; D call uncertain. Germline-derived CDR1 and CDR2 are SGHDT and YYEEEE. The CDR3 has 13 residues. Trimming removed 1 base from V and 8 bases from J, with 10 bases in between. The CDR3 nucleotides are TGTGCCAGCAGCTTGACCGCTAGATATGAGCAGTTCTTC. Translation gives CASSLTARYEQFF.

The V call is TRBV7-8, the J call TRBJ1-1; D is unresolved. V was trimmed by 7 bases and J by 5 bases, leaving 14 bases between them. The CDR3 has 13 amino acids. Per germline, CDR1 SGHVS and CDR2 FQNEAQ. The CDR3 loop is CASTFGRLTEAFF. DNA for the CDR3: TGTGCCAGCACCTTCGGCAGATTAACTGAAGCTTTCTTT.

This clonotype was recorded a few times. The gene calls are TRBV2 and TRBJ1-2, with D unclear. V was cut by 8 bases and J by 8 bases, with 15 bases left in between. Looked up from germline, CDR1 is SNHLY and CDR2 is FYNNEI. The CDR3 sequence is 12 residues long. The CDR3 protein is CASSRGFRGYTF. The CDR3 DNA sequence: TGTGCCAGCTCCCGAGGTTTTCGGGGCTACACCTTC.

The chain recombines TRBV27 with TRBJ1-6; D remains ambiguous. Germline-derived CDR1 and CDR2 are MNHEY and SMNVEV (reference sequence). The CDR3 runs to 16 residues. Trimming took 0 bases from V and 7 from J, leaving 13 bases between them. The DNA of the CDR3 is TGTGCCAGCAGTTTATCTAATAGGGCCATAAATTCACCCCTCCACTTT. Residues: CASSLSNRAINSPLHF.

The gene calls are TRBV6-1 and TRBJ1-1; possible D gene TRBD1, 5 bases. Germline V gene lookup returns CDR1 MNHNS and CDR2 SASEGT. The length of the CDR3 is 13 residues. V lost 10 bases to trimming and J lost 1 base, with 13 bases between them. CDR3 loop: CATDSLRNTEAFF. The DNA of the CDR3 is TGTGCCACAGACAGCTTACGGAACACTGAAGCTTTCTTT.

CDR3 DNA: TGTGCCAGCAGCTTACAGCGTAATGAAAAACTGTTTTTT. As protein: CASSLQRNEKLFF. The chain employs TRBV7-2 and TRBJ1-4; D unresolved. Trimming took 2 bases from V and 4 from J, leaving 5 bases between them. Per the germline V gene, CDR1 is SGHTA and CDR2 is FQGNSA. The CDR3 contains 13 residues.

The chain recombines TRBV18 with TRBJ2-4, with 9 bases that match TRBD1. The J call may not be correct, given that the DNA end is closer to TRBJ2-7. The CDR3 runs to 15 residues. The germline V gene encodes CDR1 KGHSH and CDR2 LQKENI. Here the CDR3 DNA reads TGTGCCAGCTCGTTCACCGGGACAGGGATAGACGAGCAGTACTTC. Translating gives CASSFTGTGIDEQYF.

This clonotype was counted a few times. The chain carries TRBV18 and TRBJ2-5; tentatively, D is TRBD1 (5 bases). The J call could be wrong; TRBJ2-7 is a better fit for the DNA end. The CDR3 length is 12 residues. The germline CDR1 and CDR2 sequences are KGHSH and LQKENI. CDR3 sequence (DNA): TGTGCCAGCTCCCCCAGGGTCGACGAGCAGTACTTC. This sequence encodes CASSPRVDEQYF.